This T cell receptor (beta chain) emerged from a study of CD8 T cell repertoires and HIV-1 epitope variants. Study context: Separate wells received one of Twenty-five Gag or Nef variant peptides.

This clone occurred a few times. Its antigen is as yet unknown. The assay was immunoSEQ multiplex PCR, and TCRdb's table has in-frame clones only and misses some. The sample contains 2,500 or so clones, around 63% of which appear only once. Study results and caveats: Beta chains alone show antigen proliferation, not cytokine profile or function. Roughly 5 clonotypes recognized Nef KF9, one HW9, none TAALDMSHF. Most of the nine antigen-specific clonotypes appeared cross-reactive to autologous or escape variants.

Per the germline V gene, CDR1 is SEHNR and CDR2 is FQNEAQ (reference sequence). Deletions cut 4 bases from V and 3 bases from J, with 10 bases between. This CDR3 is built from 13 residues. Input material: cultured CD8+ T cells derived from PBMCs. The chain combines TRBV7-9 with TRBJ2-7; perhaps D is TRBD1 or TRBD2 (5 bases each). This receptor was obtained from a male donor with HIV. The CDR3 protein is CASSSGAYYEQYF. The CDR3 region has the DNA TGTGCCAGCAGCTCCGGGGCCTACTACGAGCAGTACTTC.